This T cell receptor beta chain was sequenced in a study of Graves' ophthalmopathy and Graves' hyperthyroidism (dated by TCRdb to the late 2010s). Regarding the complete study: Peripheral blood was collected before any treatment was given, at the time of initial diagnosis. The study used signatures of the TCR beta repertoire to tell Graves' ophthalmopathy apart from Graves' hyperthyroidism and to predict which patients would progress to ophthalmopathy. In total, under 150 blood samples were TCR-sequenced: some 40 ophthalmopathy, some 75 hyperthyroidism and some 17 hyperthyroidism-to-ophthalmopathy patients. To explore V-J signatures that separate ophthalmopathy from hyperthyroidism, a discovery set of around 97 patients was enrolled, consisting of about 43 with ophthalmopathy and approximately 60 with stable hyperthyroidism. For independent validation, a separate cohort was made up of fewer than 20 hyperthyroidism patients plus 17 patients who later progressed from hyperthyroidism to ophthalmopathy. In over 5 hyperthyroidism patients, the T-cell repertoires found in thyroid tissue were compared with those found in blood. After sampling, hyperthyroidism patients received methimazole starting at 30 mg daily, and ophthalmopathy patients received high-dose intravenous methylprednisolone. The 100 discovery patients were randomly split 7:3 into training and test sets.

V gives up 0 bases and J gives up 4 bases, and the segment between their germline ends measures 7 bases. CDR1 SGHAT and CDR2 FQDESV were looked up in the germline V gene (reference sequence). The CDR3 holds 13 amino acids from the cysteine to the phenylalanine. The kept DNA is CDR3 alone, 39 bases in frame from the first base. The ophthalmopathy patients had moderately to severely active disease, with a Clinical Activity Score of 3 or higher, a NOSPECS grade of 4 or higher, and a disease duration of less than 3 months. Patients were excluded if they had other autoimmune diseases, uncontrolled infections, pregnancy or lactation. Clinical symptoms, serum thyroxine, TRAb, thyroid ultrasound and orbital computed tomography formed the basis of the diagnosis. Using Ficoll-Paque density gradient centrifugation, PBMCs were isolated from about 10 ml of fresh peripheral blood. Trizol reagent was used to extract the total RNA, and its quality was then checked on an Agilent 2100 Bioanalyzer.

This clonotype has a count of ten or more. No cognate antigen has been identified for it. Base qualities are not provided; no much larger clone lies one nucleotide away. For repertoire sequencing, TCR beta CDR3 regions were amplified from RNA transcripts. The first round was an RT-PCR using HTBI primers with the Qiagen OneStep RT-PCR kit, and this first round was followed by a second-round multiplex PCR, then size selection and purification. Libraries were sequenced paired-end with 100 bp reads on an Illumina HiSeq2000. Per the authors' processing: SOAPnuke was used for read processing, and reads with adapters, uncalled bases, a mean Phred below 15, or no exact constant-primer or identifier match were discarded. COPE v1.2.5 was used to merge high-quality paired reads. Clonotypes were defined as unique nucleotide sequences and were aligned to IMGT TRB V, D and J references using MiTCR v1.1. Only V-J combinations with frequency above 0.0001 were analysed, covering approximately 99% of repertoires. For each V-J combination, a TCR clonal expansion and chaos score was defined as F50 clonal expansion divided by the chaos observed in the TCRdist matrix. Welch's t-statistics and random forest were used to reduce the features to about 14 V-J combinations, which were then used as input to a naive Bayes classifier. The Morisita-Horn index was used to measure how similar the thyroid and blood repertoires were. Using fastp trimming at Q25 and MiXCR clonotype assembly, TCRdb reanalyzed the public sequencing data and kept in-frame beta chains. Every distinct CDR3 protein forms one entry, paired with its most common genes and DNA. These V and J calls are TCRdb output, not the study's own analysis. The sample data list some 520,000 distinct CDR3 sequences, and over 13% of these were observed just once. The top ten hold about 10% of the sample.

What the study reported, not specific to this receptor: Most expanded thyroid clonotypes with a frequency above 0.001 also appeared in blood, which suggests that blood repertoires may reflect the immune response in the thyroid. No statistical method was used to predetermine the sample size, and group allocation was not hidden from the investigators. In validation, the model predicted ophthalmopathy progression with more than 70% sensitivity and 72.22% specificity; more than ten predicted patients were CT-confirmed with GO in a median of approximately six months. The 13-signature model separated ophthalmopathy from stable hyperthyroidism with 85% to 90% sensitivity and less than 83% specificity in cross-validation, and 80%/75% in the test set.

Sequencing input: blood. In this chain, TRBV11-1 is recombined with TRBJ2-7; a tentative D call is TRBD1 (6 bases match). The TCR originated in a woman aged 30 to 39 with Graves' ophthalmopathy. Donor details come from another sample of the same person, matched by shared clones. The CDR3 corresponds to CASSLATGYEQYF. The nucleotide sequence is given as TGTGCCAGCAGCTTAGCGACAGGTTACGAGCAGTACTTC.